These 28 T cell receptor beta chains share one sample of origin, sequenced in a study of blood T cell repertoires in COVID-19. Assay: immunoSEQ multiplex PCR; the TCRdb copy retains only in-frame clones and omits some. The sample gives 100,000 or so clones, approximately 93% of which show up once; less than 2.5% is in the top ten. The sample comprised peripheral blood. The source is a man in his fifties with active COVID-19.

The chain recombines TRBV5-5 with TRBJ1-5; D may be TRBD1 (6 bases). This CDR3 spans 14 amino acids. Trimming stripped 5 bases from V and 4 bases from J, with 13 bases between. Germline CDR1 and CDR2: SGHKS and YYEKEE (reference sequence). The CDR3 nucleotides read TGTGCCAGCAGACCAGGGGTCGGGAATCAGCCCCAGCATTTT. This gives the protein CASRPGVGNQPQHF. Full variable domain (outside the CDR3, taken from reference TRBV5-5 and TRBJ1-5): DAGVTQSPTHLIKTRGQQVTLRCSPISGHKSVSWYQQVLGQGPQFIFQYYEKEERGRGNFPDRFSARQFPNYSSELNVNALLLGDSALYLCASRPGVGNQPQHFGDGTRLSIL.

The V and J genes are TRBV2 and TRBJ1-2; 8 bases agree with TRBD1. V shed 6 bases and J 8 bases; nucleotides not matched to a gene: 11. The germline gives CDR1 SNHLY, CDR2 FYNNEI. The CDR3 consists of 14 residues. CDR3 DNA: TGTGCCAGCAGCGAAACGCAGGGGGCGCGGGGCTACACCTTC. It is translated as CASSETQGARGYTF.

This clone was observed once. J is TRBJ1-4 and V is TRBV6-5; 10 nucleotides agree with TRBD1. CDR3 length: 12 residues. Germline trimming cut 6 bases from V and 8 bases from J; bases unmatched to any gene: 0. Germline V gives CDR1 MNHEY, CDR2 SVGAGI. The DNA for the CDR3 is TGTGCCAGCAGGGGACAGGGGGAAAAACTGTTTTTT. Its translation: CASRGQGEKLFF.

V gene TRBV7-7 combines with J gene TRBJ2-7, with a weak D call TRBD2 (5 bases). The CDR3 contains 13 residues. V lost 1 base and J 7 bases, leaving 11 bases between the germline ends. Germline V gene lookup returns CDR1 SSHAT and CDR2 FNYEAQ (reference sequence). The DNA for the CDR3 is TGTGCCAGCAGCTTAGTGGACCGGGGTGAGCAGTACTTC. This sequence encodes CASSLVDRGEQYF.

This chain connects TRBV27 to TRBJ2-1; a possible D gene is TRBD1 (5 bases). Per germline, CDR1 MNHEY and CDR2 SMNVEV (reference sequence). Trimming took off 4 bases at V and 4 bases at J, with 8 bases between the two ends. The CDR3 runs 13 residues. In DNA, the CDR3 is TGTGCCAGCAGTTCAACAGGTTACAATGAGCAGTTCTTC. Amino acids: CASSSTGYNEQFF.

DNA for the CDR3: TGTGCCAGCAGCTTACGCAGCTCAGTGTCGGGCAATGAGCAGTTCTTC. Protein sequence: CASSLRSSVSGNEQFF. The V gene is TRBV7-9, the J gene TRBJ2-1; no reliable D call. V was trimmed by 2 bases and J by 6 bases, leaving 17 bases between them. Germline CDR1 is SEHNR and CDR2 is FQNEAQ (reference sequence). There are 16 residues in the CDR3.

This clone has only one observation. The CDR3 region has the DNA TGTGCCAGCAGCCAAGGGAGACGAAATCACAATGAGCAGTTCTTC. It codes for CASSQGRRNHNEQFF. The chain recombines TRBV4-2 with TRBJ2-1; D gene ambiguous. The CDR3 totals 15 residues. The V end was cut by 1 base, the J end by 5 bases, with 12 bases between. Germline CDR1 LGHNA, CDR2 YNFKEQ.

This sequence joins TRBV27 and TRBJ2-1; TRBD1 might be the D (5 bases). V was pared by 5 bases and J by 8 bases, with 13 bases between. CDR1 MNHEY and CDR2 SMNVEV come from the germline V gene (reference sequence). This CDR3 comprises 13 residues. In DNA form, the CDR3 reads TGTGCCAGCAGTCCCAGGGCAGGGTATGAGCAGTTCTTC. It codes for CASSPRAGYEQFF.

The J gene is TRBJ2-5, the V gene TRBV7-9; 9 positions agree with TRBD1. Germline V gene sequence: CDR1 SEHNR, CDR2 FQNEAQ (reference sequence). The CDR3 totals 15 residues. V gave up 3 bases and J gave up 2 bases; unmatched junction bases: 4. The CDR3 region is CASSLGTGLQETQYF. DNA of the CDR3: TGTGCCAGCAGCTTGGGGACAGGGCTACAAGAGACCCAGTACTTC.

This chain joins TRBV28 and TRBJ2-7; 13 positions agree with TRBD2. Germline V gene lookup returns CDR1 MDHEN and CDR2 SYDVKM. V was pared by 4 bases and J by 7 bases, with 13 bases of the junction left unmatched. The CDR3 is 17 amino acids. The CDR3 loop reads CASSSGTSGKGANEQYV. The DNA of the CDR3 is TGTGCCAGCAGTTCCGGGACTAGCGGGAAGGGGGCCAATGAGCAGTACGTC.

The chain couples TRBV5-4 to TRBJ2-6; maybe TRBD1 (5 bases). This CDR3 is 17 amino acids long. Trimming pared 1 base from V and 1 base from J, leaving 12 bases between. From germline, CDR1 is SGHNT and CDR2 YYREEE (reference sequence). The CDR3 sequence is CASSLKVGESGANVLTF. Written as DNA, the CDR3 is TGTGCCAGCAGCTTGAAGGTAGGGGAATCTGGGGCCAACGTCCTGACTTTC.

The chain joins TRBV12-3 or TRBV12-4 to TRBJ1-1; tentatively, D is TRBD1 (6 bases). The CDR3 covers 12 residues. Trimming took 6 bases from V and 7 from J, leaving 12 bases between them. The CDR3 here is CASSRTEREAFF. The CDR3 nucleotides are TGTGCCAGCAGCCGGACAGAGCGTGAAGCTTTCTTT.

The rearrangement links TRBV19 to TRBJ1-2, with 11 bases aligning to TRBD1. The trim removed 7 bases at V and 8 bases at J, leaving 6 bases unmatched. Germline CDR1 reads LNHDA; CDR2 reads SQIVND (reference sequence). This CDR3 has 13 residues. DNA for the CDR3: TGTGCCAGTATTGGACAGGGGGCGTCGGGCTACACCTTC. Translating gives CASIGQGASGYTF.

The V call is TRBV2, the J call TRBJ1-1, with D possibly matching TRBD1 (5 bases). Germline assignment: CDR1 SNHLY and CDR2 FYNNEI. V was shortened by 11 bases and J by 2 bases, with 15 bases between the two germline ends. The CDR3 extends over 13 amino acids. The CDR3 is CASLRQGNTEAFF. DNA for the CDR3: TGTGCCTCCCTCCGCCAGGGAAACACTGAAGCTTTCTTT.

This chain joins TRBV2 and TRBJ2-7, with 8 bases matching TRBD1. This CDR3 contains 12 residues. Per the germline V gene, CDR1 is SNHLY and CDR2 is FYNNEI. Trimming at V came to 10 bases and at J to 1 base, leaving 3 bases not matched to a gene. CDR3 DNA: TGTGCCAATCAGGGGGCATCCTACGAGCAGTACTTC. This gives the protein CANQGASYEQYF.

The chain links TRBV18 to TRBJ1-4, with D possibly matching TRBD1 (6 bases). Per germline, CDR1 KGHSH and CDR2 LQKENI. V lost 3 bases and J lost 8, with 10 bases in between. The CDR3 sequence is 13 residues long. The CDR3 loop is CASSPGQSEKLFF. CDR3 nucleotide sequence: TGTGCCAGCTCACCCGGACAGTCGGAAAAACTGTTTTTT.

This rearrangement joins TRBV7-8 to TRBJ2-1; 8 bases line up with TRBD2. V dropped 5 bases and J dropped 4; count of bases not matched to a gene: 7. CDR3 length: 15 amino acids. Germline V CDR1 and CDR2: SGHVS, FQNEAQ. The CDR3 loop is CASSGLAGGYNEQFF. The CDR3 nucleotides read TGTGCCAGCAGCGGTCTTGCGGGGGGATACAATGAGCAGTTCTTC.

The chain uses TRBV18 and TRBJ1-3; unclear D gene. V shed 3 bases and J shed 0 bases, with 15 bases lying between them. The germline V gene encodes CDR1 KGHSH and CDR2 LQKENI. The CDR3 totals 17 residues. The CDR3 region has the DNA TGTGCCAGCTCACCGTATTCCGGGTCGCGCTCTGGAAACACCATATATTTT. It encodes CASSPYSGSRSGNTIYF. Looking up the rest from reference TRBV18 and TRBJ1-3 gives the full variable domain: NAGVMQNPRHLVRRRGQEARLRCSPMKGHSHVYWYRQLPEEGLKFMVYLQKENIIDESGMPKERFSAEFPKEGPSILRIQQVVRGDSAAYFCASSPYSGSRSGNTIYFGEGSWLTVV.

The chain has TRBV5-4 and TRBJ2-1, with D tentatively TRBD2 (6 bases). Between the trimmed V and J ends, which lost 5 bases and 5 bases, there was a span of 14 bases. Germline V gene data show CDR1 as SGHNT and CDR2 as YYREEE (reference sequence). The CDR3 covers 14 residues. The CDR3 DNA is TGTGCCAGCAGTATCAATCGCGGGGACAATGAGCAGTTCTTC. The encoded protein is CASSINRGDNEQFF.

The rearrangement uses TRBV5-1 and TRBJ1-6; 8 nucleotides align to TRBD1. Germline V gene lookup returns CDR1 SGHRS and CDR2 YFSETQ. J lost 5 bases, V lost 4 bases, and 8 bases had no gene match. CDR3 length equals 16 residues. The CDR3 loop is CASSAARGPDNSPLHF. The CDR3 coding sequence is TGCGCCAGCAGCGCGGCCAGGGGGCCTGATAATTCACCCCTCCACTTT.

The chain employs TRBV6-5 and TRBJ2-2; 11 bases align to TRBD2. V gave up 6 bases and J gave up 3 bases; unmatched junction bases: 3. This CDR3 region has 15 residues. Germline assignment: CDR1 MNHEY and CDR2 SVGAGI. The chain's CDR3 is CASSRTSGYTGELFF. Written as DNA, the CDR3 is TGTGCCAGCAGCCGGACTAGCGGGTACACCGGGGAGCTGTTTTTT.

This rearrangement joins TRBV5-1 to TRBJ2-2, with TRBD1 matching over 7 bases. The germline V gene encodes CDR1 SGHRS and CDR2 YFSETQ. CDR3 length equals 14 residues. V trimming: 1 base; J trimming: 9 bases; junction bases outside the gene matches: 6. As DNA, the CDR3 is TGCGCCAGCAGCTTGTCACAGGGGATACGGGAGCTGTTTTTT. Translating gives CASSLSQGIRELFF.

The chain recombines TRBV5-8 with TRBJ1-5, with 7 bases fitting TRBD1. V lost 4 bases and J lost 4; bases outside the gene matches: 5. This CDR3 spans 14 amino acids. CDR1 is SGHTS and CDR2 is YDEGEE in the germline V gene. In nucleotides, the CDR3 is TGTGCCAGCAGCGATCGACAGGGTAATCAGCCCCAGCATTTT. Translation gives CASSDRQGNQPQHF.

The chain couples TRBV7-8 to TRBJ2-1, with D possibly TRBD1 on 6 matching bases. CDR1 is SGHVS, CDR2 FQNEAQ, per germline. The CDR3 is 15 amino acids. Trimming removed 1 base from V and 7 bases from J, with 14 bases in between. The CDR3 reads CASSLGSDRGNEQFF. The CDR3 bases are TGTGCCAGCAGCTTAGGGTCGGACAGAGGGAATGAGCAGTTCTTC.

A single count supports this clone. CDR3: CASSLEGGERVAFF. CDR3 nucleotide sequence: TGTGCCAGCAGCTTAGAGGGTGGGGAGCGGGTAGCTTTCTTT. The rearrangement links TRBV13 to TRBJ1-1; D is ambiguous. This CDR3 comprises 14 residues. Germline V lookup: CDR1 PRHDT, CDR2 FYEKMQ (reference sequence). Trimming took off 1 base at V and 10 bases at J, with 16 bases between the two ends.

The CDR3 sequence: CASSPTSGEQFF. As DNA, the CDR3 is TGTGCCAGCAGCCCGACCTCGGGTGAGCAGTTCTTC. This chain joins TRBV3-1 (or the pseudogene TRBV3-2) and TRBJ2-1; D is unclear. The CDR3 totals 12 residues. Germline V gene sequence: CDR1 LGHDT, CDR2 YNNKEL (reference sequence). Between the trimmed V and J ends, which lost 4 bases and 9 bases, there was a span of 10 bases.

The chain joins TRBV5-4 to TRBJ1-2; 11 positions agree with TRBD1. The CDR3 runs 16 residues. With V trimmed by 4 bases and J by 8 bases, 13 bases remained unmatched. Germline CDR1 and CDR2: SGHNT and YYREEE (reference sequence). The CDR3 sequence: CASSPGGTGGGMGYTF. CDR3 DNA sequence: TGTGCCAGCAGCCCTGGAGGGACAGGGGGGGGAATGGGCTACACCTTC.

The sample holds a few counts of this clone. The chain links TRBV4-2 to TRBJ2-1; TRBD2 is a possible D gene (6 bases). V was trimmed by 0 bases and J by 3 bases, leaving 18 bases between them. The germline CDR1 and CDR2 sequences are LGHNA and YNFKEQ. CDR3 size: 18 residues. CDR3 protein: CASSQEGIGTGVYNEQFF. The CDR3 coding sequence is TGTGCCAGCAGCCAAGAGGGTATCGGGACGGGAGTCTACAATGAGCAGTTCTTC.